The clone carrying this T cell receptor (beta chain) has a single count. Its target is unknown. V shed 0 bases and J shed 6 bases, with 9 bases lying between them. CDR3 length equals 14 residues. In germline, CDR1 is SGDLS, CDR2 YYNGEE. The sample originates from a study of T cell responses to AZD1222 COVID-19 vaccine. The study, taken as a whole, reports: Reportedly, close to half of spike-specific TCRs are directed against unmutated variant regions.

Sequenced by immunoSEQ multiplex PCR; TCRdb stores in-frame clones only, minus some. Of approximately 76,000 clones in the sample, around nine tenths are singletons; the top ten hold about 4.9%. The sequence came from an adult in good health. Material: peripheral blood, obtained on day 0 of MenACWY control vaccination. The chain carries TRBV9 and TRBJ2-2; D remains unclear. CDR3 nucleotide sequence: TGTGCCAGCAGCGTAGGAAGAGTGGCCGGGGAGCTGTTTTTT. Its translation: CASSVGRVAGELFF. The full variable domain, with the rest looked up from reference TRBV9 and TRBJ2-2, is DSGVTQTPKHLITATGQRVTLRCSPRSGDLSVYWYQQSLDQGLQFLIQYYNGEERAKGNILERFSAQQFPDLHSELNLSSLELGDSALYFCASSVGRVAGELFFGEGSRLTVL.